A single sample is the source of the 16 T cell receptor beta chains below, sequenced in a study of regulatory T cells in long-lasting Graves disease. Libraries of TCR beta came from iRepertoire HTBI primers plus Arm-PCR of CDR3 regions. Using its own MiXCR run on the multiplex PCR reads, TCRdb lists one record per CDR3 protein. The data show 200,000 to 250,000 distinct CDR3 sequences, around 20% seen once. Indicated time point: newly diagnosed GD, antithyroid drugs for less than 3 months. PBMCs provided the RNA from which the TCR library was made. The source was peripheral blood mononuclear cells (PBMCs), collected at new diagnosis, from a patient treated with antithyroid drugs. Source of these receptors: a female donor with Graves disease.

Comment on this clonotype: A much larger clone is a single base away; this may be a read error. The chain carries TRBV7-9 and TRBJ2-3; no clear D gene. The CDR3 runs 13 residues. Germline V gene sequence: CDR1 SEHNR, CDR2 FQNEAQ (reference sequence). CDR3: CVSSPPASDTQYF. The CDR3 region has the DNA TGTGTCAGCAGCCCTCCGGCATCAGATACGCAGTATTTT.

This clonotype was observed a handful of times. The chain couples TRBV7-9 to TRBJ2-1, with D possibly matching TRBD1 (6 bases). Looked up from germline, CDR1 is SEHNR and CDR2 is FQNEAQ (reference sequence). The V gene lost 5 bases and the J gene lost 7 bases, with 18 bases spanning the gap. The CDR3 consists of 15 residues. CDR3 bases: TGTGCCAGCAGCGCCCAGGGGATGGGGTTGAATGAGCAGTTCTTC. Protein: CASSAQGMGLNEQFF.

This clonotype was counted ten times or more. The rearrangement links TRBV3-1 to TRBJ2-1, with D tentatively TRBD2 (6 bases). In germline, CDR1 is LGHDT, CDR2 YNNKEL (reference sequence). Trimming removed 0 bases at V and 3 bases at J, with 12 bases between. The CDR3 has 16 amino acids. The CDR3 reads CASSQEVPGLYNEQFF. In nucleotides, the CDR3 is TGTGCCAGCAGCCAAGAAGTCCCGGGACTCTACAATGAGCAGTTCTTC.

CDR3 nucleotide sequence: TGCAGTGCTAGCAGTCGGTCAAAAGATACGCAGTATTTT. Translating it yields CSASSRSKDTQYF. The chain carries TRBV20-1 and TRBJ2-3; D unresolved. The length of the CDR3 is 13 residues. V was trimmed by 3 bases and J by 5 bases, leaving 12 bases between them. CDR1 is DFQATT and CDR2 is SNEGSKA in the germline V gene (reference sequence).

This clonotype has a count of ten or more. The chain joins TRBV7-6 to TRBJ2-1; 10 bases line up with TRBD2. V lost 5 bases, J lost 4 bases, and 5 bases stayed unmatched. The CDR3 is 15 residues long. Germline V lookup: CDR1 SGHVS, CDR2 FNYEAQ. The CDR3 here is CASSPAGGPYNEQFF. The CDR3 coding sequence is TGTGCCAGCAGCCCAGCGGGAGGGCCATACAATGAGCAGTTCTTC.

This clonotype was seen repeatedly, ten times or more. The chain is built from TRBV29-1 and TRBJ1-3; 7 positions agree with TRBD1. CDR1 and CDR2 from the germline V gene are SQVTM and ANQGSEA. This CDR3 has 15 amino acids. Losses at the gene ends were 6 bases for V and 3 bases for J; bases not matched to a gene: 11. CDR3 region: CSVGSGTALGNTIYF. The CDR3 DNA follows: TGCAGCGTCGGGTCCGGGACAGCACTTGGAAACACCATATATTTT.

The chain recombines TRBV7-3 with TRBJ2-7; D tentatively reads TRBD1 or TRBD2 (5 bases each). The length of the CDR3 is 15 residues. V was cut by 2 bases and J by 5 bases, with 16 bases left in between. The germline CDR1 and CDR2 sequences are SGHTA and FQGTGA. The CDR3 nucleotides are TGTGCCAGCAGCTTAGAGGCAGGGAGAGGTCACGAGCAGTACTTC. It translates to CASSLEAGRGHEQYF.

This clonotype was counted a few times. The CDR3 loop reads CASSPRQGAYNSPLHF. CDR3 nucleotides: TGTGCCAGCAGTCCTCGACAGGGGGCCTATAATTCACCCCTCCACTTT. This chain connects TRBV6-1 to TRBJ1-6; 9 bases line up with TRBD1. Unmatched junction bases numbered 4, after V lost 5 bases and J lost 2 bases. This CDR3 comprises 16 residues. The germline V gene has CDR1 MNHNS and CDR2 SASEGT.

Concerning this clonotype: Given a much more abundant clone one base away, this may be a read error. The rearrangement uses TRBV10-3 and TRBJ2-2; weak D call: TRBD1 (5 bases). Germline CDR1 ENHRY, CDR2 SYGVKD. V lost 0 bases and J 3 bases, leaving 8 bases between the germline ends. CDR3 length: 15 residues. The CDR3 nucleotides are TGTGCCATCAGTGAGTCGAAAGGGGACACCGGGGAGCTGTTTTTT. Its translation is CAISESKGDTGELFF.

The chain employs TRBV19 and TRBJ2-5; D unresolved. This CDR3 is 14 amino acids long. Germline-derived CDR1 and CDR2 are LNHDA and SQIVND (reference sequence). Trimming cost V 5 bases and J 5 bases, with 15 bases left between them. CDR3 loop: CASSPGPRGETQYF. CDR3 DNA: TGTGCCAGTAGTCCCGGACCTCGTGGGGAGACCCAGTACTTC.

The rearrangement links TRBV7-9 to TRBJ2-3; 11 positions agree with TRBD2. With V trimmed by 0 bases and J by 5 bases, 4 bases remained unmatched. The CDR3 contains 16 residues. The germline V gene encodes CDR1 SEHNR and CDR2 FQNEAQ (reference sequence). The CDR3 coding sequence is TGTGCCAGCAGCTTAGCGGTAGCGGGGGGGCAAGATACGCAGTATTTT. This sequence encodes CASSLAVAGGQDTQYF. The full variable domain, in which reference TRBV7-9 and TRBJ2-3 provide the parts outside the CDR3, is DTGVSQNPRHKITKRGQNVTFRCDPISEHNRLYWYRQTLGQGPEFLTYFQNEAQLEKSRLLSDRFSAERPKGSFSTLEIQRTEQGDSAMYLCASSLAVAGGQDTQYFGPGTRLTVL.

This clonotype came up many times. CDR3 nucleotides: TGTGCCAGCAGCTTTCGGGGGGCTGAGACCCAGTACTTC. Translation: CASSFRGAETQYF. The chain couples TRBV7-2 to TRBJ2-5; a possible D gene is TRBD2 (7 bases). V lost 3 bases to trimming and J lost 5 bases, with 10 bases between them. This CDR3 spans 13 amino acids. The germline CDR1 and CDR2 sequences are SGHTA and FQGNSA.

This clonotype was seen repeatedly, ten times or more. The genes are TRBV12-3 or TRBV12-4 and TRBJ1-5, with TRBD1 identical over 7 bases. The J segment lost 2 bases and the V segment lost 6 bases, leaving 4 bases of the junction unmatched. This CDR3 is built from 14 residues. The CDR3: CASSLGQGNQPQHF. Written as DNA, the CDR3 is TGTGCCAGCAGCCTCGGACAGGGCAATCAGCCCCAGCATTTT.

The sample holds many counts of this clonotype. The chain couples TRBV30 to TRBJ2-1, with D possibly being TRBD1 or TRBD2 (6 bases each). The CDR3 is 13 amino acids. Trimming shortened V by 3 bases and J by 4 bases, and 10 bases separated the two germline ends. CDR1 and CDR2 (germline): GTSNPN, SVGIG (reference sequence). In DNA form, the CDR3 reads TGTGCCTGGAGAGGAGGGGGGTACAATGAGCAGTTCTTC. Protein: CAWRGGGYNEQFF. The full variable domain, completed using reference TRBV30 and TRBJ2-1, is SQTIHQWPATLVQPVGSPLSLECTVEGTSNPNLYWYRQAAGRGLQLLFYSVGIGQISSEVPQNLSASRPQDRQFILSSKKLLLSDSGFYLCAWRGGGYNEQFFGPGTRLTVL.

The rearrangement links TRBV19 to TRBJ2-4, with D possibly TRBD2 on 6 matching bases. V dropped 1 base and J dropped 0 bases, with 19 bases sitting between them. CDR3 length: 19 amino acids. Germline CDR1 LNHDA, CDR2 SQIVND (reference sequence). CDR3 DNA: TGTGCCAGTAGTATAGGCGGCGGGCCGGCGGGACTAGCCAAAAACATTCAGTACTTC. Amino acids: CASSIGGGPAGLAKNIQYF. Combining the CDR3 with reference TRBV19 and TRBJ2-4 gives the whole variable domain DGGITQSPKYLFRKEGQNVTLSCEQNLNHDAMYWYRQDPGQGLRLIYYSQIVNDFQKGDIAEGYSVSREKKESFPLTVTSAQKNPTAFYLCASSIGGGPAGLAKNIQYFGAGTRLSVL.

This clonotype was observed at least ten times. The rearrangement links TRBV11-2 to TRBJ2-2, with D tentatively TRBD2 (5 bases). The CDR3 covers 14 residues. Germline V lookup: CDR1 SGHAT, CDR2 FQNNGV. Trimming pared 4 bases from V and 5 bases from J, leaving 11 bases between. The CDR3 is CASSSGLKTGELFF. The CDR3 coding sequence is TGTGCCAGCAGCTCCGGACTTAAAACCGGGGAGCTGTTTTTT.